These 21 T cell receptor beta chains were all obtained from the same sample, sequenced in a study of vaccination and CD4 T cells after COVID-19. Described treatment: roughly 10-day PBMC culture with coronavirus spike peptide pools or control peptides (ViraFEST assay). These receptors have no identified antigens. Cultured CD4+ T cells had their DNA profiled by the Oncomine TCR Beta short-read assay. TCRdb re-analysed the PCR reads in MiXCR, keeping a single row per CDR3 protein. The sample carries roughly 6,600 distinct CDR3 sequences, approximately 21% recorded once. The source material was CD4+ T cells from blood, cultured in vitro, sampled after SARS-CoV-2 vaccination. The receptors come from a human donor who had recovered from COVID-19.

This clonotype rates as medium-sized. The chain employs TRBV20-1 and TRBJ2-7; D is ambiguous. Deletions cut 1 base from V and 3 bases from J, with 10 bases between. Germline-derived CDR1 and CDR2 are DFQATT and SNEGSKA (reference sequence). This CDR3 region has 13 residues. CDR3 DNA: TGCAGTGCTAGAGCCTCACAGCTCTACGAGCAGTACTTC. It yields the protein CSARASQLYEQYF.

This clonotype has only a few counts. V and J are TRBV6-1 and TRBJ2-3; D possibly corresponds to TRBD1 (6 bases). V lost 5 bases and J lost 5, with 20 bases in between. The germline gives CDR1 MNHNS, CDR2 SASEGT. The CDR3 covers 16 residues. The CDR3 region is CASSHLVRGNEDTQYF. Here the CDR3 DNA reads TGTGCCAGCAGTCATCTGGTCAGGGGCAACGAAGATACGCAGTATTTT.

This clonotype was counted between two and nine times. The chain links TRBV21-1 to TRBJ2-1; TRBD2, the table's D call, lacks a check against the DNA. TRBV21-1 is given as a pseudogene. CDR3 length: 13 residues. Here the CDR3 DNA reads TGTGCCAGCAGCCTTGGCGGGCACAATGAGCAGTTCTTC. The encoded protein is CASSLGGHNEQFF.

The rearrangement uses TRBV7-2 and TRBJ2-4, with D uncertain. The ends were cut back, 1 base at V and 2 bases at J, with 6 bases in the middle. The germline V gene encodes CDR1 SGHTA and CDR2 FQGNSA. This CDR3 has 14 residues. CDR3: CASSLGGSKNIQYF. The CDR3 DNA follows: TGTGCCAGCAGCTTAGGCGGCTCCAAAAACATTCAGTACTTC.

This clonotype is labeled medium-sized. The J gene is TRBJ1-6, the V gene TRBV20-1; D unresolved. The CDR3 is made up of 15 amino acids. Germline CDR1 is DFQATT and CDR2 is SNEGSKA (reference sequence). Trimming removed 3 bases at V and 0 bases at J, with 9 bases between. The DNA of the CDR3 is TGCAGTGCTAGGGTTCAGAGCTCCTATAATTCACCCCTCCACTTT. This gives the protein CSARVQSSYNSPLHF.

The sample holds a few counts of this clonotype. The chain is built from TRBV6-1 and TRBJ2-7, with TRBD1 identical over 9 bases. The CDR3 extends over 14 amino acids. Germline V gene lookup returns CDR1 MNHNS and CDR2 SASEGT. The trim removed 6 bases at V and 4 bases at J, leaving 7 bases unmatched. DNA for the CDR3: TGTGCCAGCAGGGCCGGGACAGGGACATACGAGCAGTACTTC. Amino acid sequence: CASRAGTGTYEQYF.

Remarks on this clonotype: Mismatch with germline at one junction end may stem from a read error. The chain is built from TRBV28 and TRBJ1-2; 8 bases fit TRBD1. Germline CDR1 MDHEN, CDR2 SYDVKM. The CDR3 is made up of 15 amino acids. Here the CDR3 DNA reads TGTGCTAGCAGTTCCCAGGGGGCCAATAACTATGGCTACACCTTC. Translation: CASSSQGANNYGYTF.

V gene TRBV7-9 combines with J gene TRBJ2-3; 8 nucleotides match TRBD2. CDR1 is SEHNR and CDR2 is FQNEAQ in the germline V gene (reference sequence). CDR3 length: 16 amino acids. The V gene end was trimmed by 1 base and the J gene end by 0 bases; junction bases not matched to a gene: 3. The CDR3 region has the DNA TGTGCCAGCAGCTTAGGTTTAGCGGGGAGCACAGATACGCAGTATTTT. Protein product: CASSLGLAGSTDTQYF.

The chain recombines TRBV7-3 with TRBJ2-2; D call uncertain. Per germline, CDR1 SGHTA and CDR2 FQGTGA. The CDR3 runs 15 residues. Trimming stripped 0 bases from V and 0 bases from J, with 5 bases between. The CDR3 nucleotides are TGTGCCAGCAGCTTAACTGGATCGAACACCGGGGAGCTGTTTTTT. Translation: CASSLTGSNTGELFF. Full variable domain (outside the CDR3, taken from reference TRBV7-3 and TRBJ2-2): GAGVSQTPSNKVTEKGKYVELRCDPISGHTALYWYRQSLGQGPEFLIYFQGTGAADDSGLPNDRFFAVRPEGSVSTLKIQRTERGDSAVYLCASSLTGSNTGELFFGEGSRLTVL.

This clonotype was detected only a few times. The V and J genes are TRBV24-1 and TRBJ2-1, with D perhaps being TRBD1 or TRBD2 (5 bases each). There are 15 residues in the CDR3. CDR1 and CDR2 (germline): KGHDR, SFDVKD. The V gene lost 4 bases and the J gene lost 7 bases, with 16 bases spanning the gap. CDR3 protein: CATSDSYGAVNEQFF. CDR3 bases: TGTGCCACCAGTGACTCCTACGGGGCCGTTAATGAGCAGTTCTTC.

For the CDR3, the DNA is TGTGCCAGCAGTCCCTACTCCTATAGTAATCTTGCGGGGGGATCCACAGATACGCAGTATTTT. It is translated as CASSPYSYSNLAGGSTDTQYF. The chain uses TRBV28 and TRBJ2-3; 8 bases are shared with TRBD2. The CDR3 consists of 21 residues. Germline V gene lookup returns CDR1 MDHEN and CDR2 SYDVKM. V lost 5 bases and J lost 2; bases outside the gene matches: 24.

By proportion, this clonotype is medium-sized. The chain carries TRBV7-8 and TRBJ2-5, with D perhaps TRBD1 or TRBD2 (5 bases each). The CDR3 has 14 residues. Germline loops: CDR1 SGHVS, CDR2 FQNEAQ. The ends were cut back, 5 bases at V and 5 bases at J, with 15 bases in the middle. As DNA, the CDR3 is TGTGCCAGCAGCCAGACCGGGGCTAGGGAGACCCAGTACTTC. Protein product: CASSQTGARETQYF.

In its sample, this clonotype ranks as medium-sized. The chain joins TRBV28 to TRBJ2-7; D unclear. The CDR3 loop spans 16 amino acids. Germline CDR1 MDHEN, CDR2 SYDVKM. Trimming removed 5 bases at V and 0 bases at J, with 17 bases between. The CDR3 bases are TGTGCCAGCAGTGAACATTGGGTCGCCTCCTCCTACGAGCAGTACTTC. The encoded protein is CASSEHWVASSYEQYF.

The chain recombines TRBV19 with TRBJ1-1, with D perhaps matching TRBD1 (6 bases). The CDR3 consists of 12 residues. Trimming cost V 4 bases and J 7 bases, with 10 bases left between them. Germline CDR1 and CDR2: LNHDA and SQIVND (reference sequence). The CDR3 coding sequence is TGTGCCAGTAGTAGCCAAGGGGGTGAAGCTTTCTTT. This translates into CASSSQGGEAFF.

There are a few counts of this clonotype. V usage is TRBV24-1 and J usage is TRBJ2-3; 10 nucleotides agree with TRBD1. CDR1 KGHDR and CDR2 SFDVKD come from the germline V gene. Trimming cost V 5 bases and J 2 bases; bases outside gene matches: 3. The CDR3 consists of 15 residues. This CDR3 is CATSAGTGVTDTQYF. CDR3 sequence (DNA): TGTGCCACCAGTGCCGGGACAGGGGTCACAGATACGCAGTATTTT.

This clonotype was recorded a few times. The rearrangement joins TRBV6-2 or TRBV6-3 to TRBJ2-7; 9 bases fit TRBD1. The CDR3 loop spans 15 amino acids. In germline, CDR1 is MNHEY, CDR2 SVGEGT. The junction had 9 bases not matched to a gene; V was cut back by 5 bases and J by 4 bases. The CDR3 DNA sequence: TGTGCCAGCAGTCCCCGGGACAGGGATATTTACGAGCAGTACTTC. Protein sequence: CASSPRDRDIYEQYF.

DNA for the CDR3: TGCGCCAGCAGTGCCGGGACAGAAATATACGAGCAGTACTTC. The encoded protein is CASSAGTEIYEQYF. The V gene is TRBV10-1, the J gene TRBJ2-7, with TRBD1 identical over 7 bases. The germline V gene has CDR1 WNHNN and CDR2 SYGVQD (reference sequence). Germline trimming cut 4 bases from V and 4 bases from J; bases unmatched to any gene: 7. The CDR3 sequence is 14 residues long.

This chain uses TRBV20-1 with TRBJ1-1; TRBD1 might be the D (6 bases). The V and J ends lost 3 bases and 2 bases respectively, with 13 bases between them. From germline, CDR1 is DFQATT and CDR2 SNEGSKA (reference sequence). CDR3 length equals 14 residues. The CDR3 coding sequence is TGCAGTGCTAGCCGGACAGAGTTAAACACTGAAGCTTTCTTT. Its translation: CSASRTELNTEAFF.

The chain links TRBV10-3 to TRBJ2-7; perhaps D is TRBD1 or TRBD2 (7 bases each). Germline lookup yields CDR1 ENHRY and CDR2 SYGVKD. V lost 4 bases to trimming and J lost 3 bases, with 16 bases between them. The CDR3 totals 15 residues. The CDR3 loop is CAISGGGDSSYEQYF. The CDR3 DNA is TGTGCCATCAGTGGGGGGGGGGACAGCAGCTACGAGCAGTACTTC.

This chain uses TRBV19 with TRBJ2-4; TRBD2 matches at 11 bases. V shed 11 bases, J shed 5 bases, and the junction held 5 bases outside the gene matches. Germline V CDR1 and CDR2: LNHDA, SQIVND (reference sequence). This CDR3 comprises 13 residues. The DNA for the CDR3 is TGTGCCGTTGCGGGACTAGCGGAAAACATTCAGTACTTC. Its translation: CAVAGLAENIQYF.

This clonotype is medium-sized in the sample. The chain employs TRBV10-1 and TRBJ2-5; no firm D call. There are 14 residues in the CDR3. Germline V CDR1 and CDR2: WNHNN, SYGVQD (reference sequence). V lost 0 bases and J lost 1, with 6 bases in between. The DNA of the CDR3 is TGCGCCAGCAGTGAGTCATGGGCCCAAGAGACCCAGTACTTC. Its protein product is CASSESWAQETQYF.